This T cell receptor beta chain emerged from a study of T cell responses to AZD1222 COVID-19 vaccine. Study-wide results and limits: Donors, mostly white British, included more females; clonal diversity was possibly underestimated. Epitopes outside B.1.351 and B.1.1.7 mutated regions reportedly drew nearly half of spike TCRs.

The V end was cut by 2 bases, the J end by 7 bases, with 12 bases between. Germline V lookup: CDR1 MDHEN, CDR2 SYDVKM. CDR3 length: 14 amino acids. Note on this clone: The antigen is unknown.

The protocol was immunoSEQ multiplex PCR, while the TCRdb copy is restricted to in-frame clones and leaves out a portion. The table lists some 150,000 clones, approximately 88% of them singletons. This TCR came from an adult who received the AZD1222 COVID-19 vaccine. The material sequenced was peripheral blood, taken 28 days after the second AZD1222 dose. V usage is TRBV28 and J usage is TRBJ2-1, with a weak D call TRBD2 (5 bases). The CDR3 here is CASSLKKRPNEQFF. The CDR3, as DNA: TGTGCCAGCAGTTTAAAGAAGCGGCCTAATGAGCAGTTCTTC.